This TCR beta chain was retrieved from a study of human T cells and chemical hapten exposure. Study context: Each patient's scalp received weekly diphenylcyclopropenone throughout the approximately 24-week study. Regarding the study as a whole: TCRs above 1 in 1000 frequency did not change with DPC sensitization.

The germline V gene encodes CDR1 DFQATT and CDR2 SNEGSKA (reference sequence). There are 16 residues in the CDR3. V was cut by 4 bases and J by 0 bases, with 17 bases left in between. Regarding time point: patch test 3, about 24 weeks after DPC sensitization. Indicated treatment: therapeutic diphenylcyclopropenone sensitization with weekly scalp DPC. Unfractionated whole blood was the source of the extracted total RNA. Attachment of unique molecular identifiers to individual cDNA molecules was performed in the library. MiXCR, run by TCRdb on the RACE reads, gives a single entry per CDR3 protein. The sample contains roughly 130,000 distinct CDR3 sequences, approximately 11% of which appear only once. This clonotype was picked up many times. Its antigen is not known.

The TCR sequence derives from a woman aged 45-59 years with alopecia areata. Some clones in this sample may be carry-over from other donors' samples. V and J are TRBV20-1 and TRBJ2-3; D perhaps matches TRBD1 (5 bases). The sequencing used whole blood, collected in connection with sensitization to the hapten diphenylcyclopropenone (DPC). This CDR3 is CSAITGHWGSTDTQYF. The CDR3 region has the DNA TGCAGTGCTATCACAGGACACTGGGGCAGCACAGATACGCAGTATTTT.